These 13 T cell receptor beta chains came from one sample sequenced in a study of Ad26.COV2.S vaccination and SARS-CoV-2 variants. Some clones are missing from TCRdb's copy, which holds only in-frame ones; the method was immunoSEQ multiplex PCR. The table includes hundreds of thousands of clones, 92% detected once. Treatment indicated: 15 to 20 received Ad26.COV2.S at low or high dose, single or two shots; roughly five received placebo; per-sample allocation not given. Samples analyzed were those drawn on day 63 after the first vaccine or placebo injection. This material consisted of peripheral blood, taken in a trial of Ad26.COV2.S vaccine versus placebo. These receptor sequences come from a person aged 18 to 59 who received the Ad26.COV2.S COVID-19 vaccine or a placebo.

CDR3 in amino acids: CASSYSMSNTEAFF. The CDR3 bases are TGTGCCAGCAGTTACTCGATGTCAAACACTGAAGCTTTCTTT. The chain joins TRBV6-2 or TRBV6-3 to TRBJ1-1; D uncertain. V lost 0 bases, J lost 2 bases, and 7 bases lay in between. This CDR3 has 14 residues. Germline CDR1 reads MNHEY; CDR2 reads SVGEGT.

This chain joins TRBV12-3 or TRBV12-4 and TRBJ2-3; no clear D. The V end was cut by 4 bases, the J end by 2 bases, with 4 bases between. There are 12 residues in the CDR3. The CDR3 protein is CASSSATDTQYF. The CDR3 coding sequence is TGTGCCAGCAGTTCAGCCACAGATACGCAGTATTTT.

The chain has TRBV6-5 and TRBJ2-7; D is tentatively TRBD1 or TRBD2 (5 bases each). The CDR3 runs to 13 residues. The V and J ends lost 8 bases and 6 bases respectively, with 17 bases between them. Germline V gives CDR1 MNHEY, CDR2 SVGAGI. This CDR3 is CASGGFRRGEQYF. CDR3 in DNA: TGTGCCAGCGGGGGTTTTAGAAGAGGCGAGCAGTACTTC.

In its sample, this clone was seen once. The chain has TRBV7-8 and TRBJ1-5; D is ambiguous. Trimming removed 5 bases at V and 2 bases at J, with 19 bases between. CDR1 is SGHVS, CDR2 FQNEAQ, per germline. The CDR3 covers 17 residues. CDR3 nucleotide sequence: TGTGCCAGCAGCCCGAGGACGGGGTTAGAAGGCAATCAGCCCCAGCATTTT. It yields the protein CASSPRTGLEGNQPQHF.

The chain combines TRBV7-2 with TRBJ2-3; TRBD1 is a possible D gene (6 bases). The ends were cut back, 1 base at V and 6 bases at J, with 20 bases in the middle. Germline assignment: CDR1 SGHTA and CDR2 FQGNSA. The CDR3 totals 17 residues. CDR3: CASSLGSRLYRADTQYF. The CDR3 region has the DNA TGTGCCAGCAGCTTAGGCAGTCGGCTATACAGGGCGGATACGCAGTATTTT.

The V gene is TRBV23-1, the J gene TRBJ1-5, with 10 positions matching TRBD1. TRBV23-1 is an ORF; its function is uncertain. The CDR3 runs to 21 residues. V lost 3 bases and J lost 5; bases outside the gene matches: 22. CDR3 nucleotides: TGCGCCAGCAGTCACCGAGGCCCCCGGGACAGGGGACATAACGGGTATCAGCCCCAGCATTTT. It codes for CASSHRGPRDRGHNGYQPQHF.

J is TRBJ2-3 and V is TRBV4-3, with 10 bases that match TRBD1. The CDR3 totals 14 residues. J lost 4 bases, V lost 4 bases, and 2 bases had no gene match. Germline V gene lookup returns CDR1 LGHNA and CDR2 YSLEER. The CDR3 reads CASSPGQGPDTQYF. CDR3 bases: TGCGCCAGCAGCCCGGGACAGGGGCCAGATACGCAGTATTTT.

This chain links TRBV11-2 with TRBJ2-3; 11 nucleotides agree with TRBD2. J lost 3 bases, V lost 4 bases, and 9 bases had no gene match. Germline lookup yields CDR1 SGHAT and CDR2 FQNNGV. The CDR3 runs to 17 residues. DNA for the CDR3: TGTGCCAGCAGCTCAAATCTAGCGGGGGGCCGGACAGATACGCAGTATTTT. It encodes CASSSNLAGGRTDTQYF.

V and J are TRBV7-2 and TRBJ2-2, with D perhaps matching TRBD1 (6 bases). Germline CDR1 SGHTA, CDR2 FQGNSA. There are 16 residues in the CDR3. Trimming shortened V by 1 base and J by 2 bases, and 11 bases separated the two germline ends. This CDR3 is CASSLDSRGNTGELFF. The CDR3 region has the DNA TGTGCCAGCAGCTTAGATAGCAGGGGAAACACCGGGGAGCTGTTTTTT.

The count of this clone is one. The chain joins TRBV7-8 to TRBJ1-2; 7 bases match TRBD1. The trim removed 5 bases at V and 4 bases at J, leaving 4 bases unmatched. The germline CDR1 and CDR2 sequences are SGHVS and FQNEAQ. This CDR3 spans 13 amino acids. CDR3 sequence reads: CASSRTGGYGYTF. DNA for the CDR3: TGTGCCAGCAGCCGGACAGGAGGCTATGGCTACACCTTC.

This clone was recorded once. The genes are TRBV18 and TRBJ1-2; D is ambiguous. This CDR3 contains 12 residues. Trimming cost V 4 bases and J 2 bases, with 5 bases left between them. In germline, CDR1 is KGHSH, CDR2 LQKENI. CDR3 sequence reads: CASSRGNYGYTF. The CDR3 DNA reads TGTGCCAGCTCACGGGGAAACTATGGCTACACCTTC.

V gene TRBV5-8 combines with J gene TRBJ1-1, with TRBD1 as a possible D gene (6 bases). The CDR3 length is 16 residues. Trimming removed 4 bases at V and 4 bases at J, with 20 bases between. Germline V gene lookup returns CDR1 SGHTS and CDR2 YDEGEE. The CDR3 region has the DNA TGTGCCAGCAGCGGTCGGAATCCAGGGGTTGCCACTGAAGCTTTCTTT. Protein product: CASSGRNPGVATEAFF.

This chain connects TRBV6-4 to TRBJ2-7, with D perhaps given as TRBD1 or TRBD2 (6 bases each). Germline values: CDR1 MRHNA, CDR2 SNTAGT. The V end lost 6 bases, the J end lost 5 bases, and 20 bases lay between the germline ends. The CDR3 length is 15 residues. The CDR3 region is CASSAVGGQGHEQYF. CDR3 bases: TGTGCCAGCAGCGCCGTCGGGGGTCAGGGGCACGAGCAGTACTTC.